Sequencing of this T cell receptor beta chain was carried out in a study of shared clonotypes between healthy human individuals. The CDR3 runs 14 residues. Trimming shortened V by 4 bases and J by 0 bases, and 7 bases separated the two germline ends. The germline gives CDR1 MNHNS, CDR2 SASEGT. The donors were adults (healthy and HIV-negative) with no recent acute infections or vaccinations. Roughly 81 million PBMCs per unsorted sample were used for genomic DNA. Replicate PCRs run on unsorted PBMC used about 0.3 ug DNA, which was some 30,000 T cell genomes. With ten immunoSEQ deep assay plates, unsorted PBMC DNA underwent sequencing. The assay was immunoSEQ multiplex PCR, and TCRdb's table has in-frame clones only and misses some. Among roughly 490,000 clones, roughly 85% were seen once, and the ten largest hold approximately 12%.

The rearrangement joins TRBV6-1 to TRBJ1-5, with no clear D. The material sequenced was PBMCs. This clonotype was obtained from a woman in her forties in good health. Some clones in this sample may be carry-over from other donors' samples. CDR3 sequence (DNA): TGTGCCAGCAGTGGTACCCATAGCAATCAGCCCCAGCATTTT. Its translation: CASSGTHSNQPQHF.